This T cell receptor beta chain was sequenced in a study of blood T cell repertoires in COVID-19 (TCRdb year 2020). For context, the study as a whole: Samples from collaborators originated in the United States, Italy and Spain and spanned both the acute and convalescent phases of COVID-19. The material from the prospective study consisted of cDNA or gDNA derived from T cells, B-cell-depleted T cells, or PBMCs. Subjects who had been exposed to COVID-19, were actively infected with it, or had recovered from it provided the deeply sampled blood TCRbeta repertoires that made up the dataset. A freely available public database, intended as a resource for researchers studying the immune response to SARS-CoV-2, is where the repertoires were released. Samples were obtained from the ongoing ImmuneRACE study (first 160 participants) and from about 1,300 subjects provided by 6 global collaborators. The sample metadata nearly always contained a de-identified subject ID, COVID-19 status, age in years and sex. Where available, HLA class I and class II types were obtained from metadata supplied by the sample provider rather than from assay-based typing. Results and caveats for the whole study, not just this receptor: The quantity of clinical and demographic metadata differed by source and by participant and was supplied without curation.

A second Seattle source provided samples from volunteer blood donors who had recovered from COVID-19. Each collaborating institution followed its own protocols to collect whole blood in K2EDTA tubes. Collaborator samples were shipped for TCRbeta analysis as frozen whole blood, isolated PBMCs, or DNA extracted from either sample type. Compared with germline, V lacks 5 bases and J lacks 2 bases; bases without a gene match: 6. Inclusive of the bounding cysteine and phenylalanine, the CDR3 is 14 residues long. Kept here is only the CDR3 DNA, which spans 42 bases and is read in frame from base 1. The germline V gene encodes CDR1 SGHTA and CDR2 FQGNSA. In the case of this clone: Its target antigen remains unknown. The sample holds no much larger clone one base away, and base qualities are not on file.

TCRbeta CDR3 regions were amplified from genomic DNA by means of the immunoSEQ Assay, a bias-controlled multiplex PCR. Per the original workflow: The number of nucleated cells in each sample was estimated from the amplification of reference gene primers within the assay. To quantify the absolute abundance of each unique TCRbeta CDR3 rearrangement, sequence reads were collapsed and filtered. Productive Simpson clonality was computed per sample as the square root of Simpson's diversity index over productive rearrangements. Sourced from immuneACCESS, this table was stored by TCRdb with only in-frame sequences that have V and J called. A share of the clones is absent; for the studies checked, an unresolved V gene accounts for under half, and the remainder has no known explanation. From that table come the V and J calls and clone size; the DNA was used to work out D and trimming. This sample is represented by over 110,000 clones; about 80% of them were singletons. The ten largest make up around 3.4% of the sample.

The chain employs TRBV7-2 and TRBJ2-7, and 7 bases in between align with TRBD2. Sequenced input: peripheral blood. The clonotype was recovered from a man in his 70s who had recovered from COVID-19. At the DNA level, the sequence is TGTGCCAGCAGCGTACCGGGACTAACCTACGAGCAGTACTTC. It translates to CASSVPGLTYEQYF.